The entry below describes one T cell receptor beta chain. Vbeta (60) and Jbeta (13) primers were used in the PCR. The repertoire was sequenced with immunoSEQ multiplex PCR; TCRdb's copy has only in-frame clones and lacks some. The sample records 65,000 or so clones, around four fifths being singletons. This record belongs to a study of cytomegalovirus exposure and HLA in healthy donors. The V segment lost 4 bases and the J segment 1 base; nucleotides outside the gene matches: 6. This CDR3 comprises 15 residues. In germline, CDR1 is SNHLY, CDR2 FYNNEI. This clonotype was obtained from a girl aged 10 to 17 in good health and CMV-seropositive. Sequencing was done on a sample of PBMCs. V and J are TRBV2 and TRBJ1-1; 7 nucleotides align to TRBD1. The CDR3 here is CASSATGQKNTEAFF. The CDR3 DNA reads as TGTGCCAGCAGTGCGACGGGACAGAAGAACACTGAAGCTTTCTTT.